This TCR beta chain was sequenced in a study of T cell responses to AZD1222 COVID-19 vaccine (dated by TCRdb to about 2021). The study in broad terms: AZD1222 recipients with second doses at about 4 weeks or about 12 weeks were pooled, because spike-specific TCR depth and breadth did not differ between schedules. A total of 233 trial participants underwent TCR sequencing, of whom roughly 210 had received two doses of AZD1222 and about 25 had received two doses of the MenACWY control vaccine. Enrollment into the trials was organized by age into subgroups of 18-55, 56-69 and 70-plus years, and those subgroups contained roughly 150, 30 and 60 TCR-sequenced participants, respectively.

The full study reports these points: Because no day 14 peak-response samples were available, repertoires were characterized only after the peak T cell response. The 56-69-year group was small, and its depth increase did not reach significance, likely because of low power. The whole spike protein was spanned by vaccine-associated CD4 TCRs, and dominant responses were seen in regions 160-218 and 743-854. Conclusions about previously exposed vaccinees are limited because only six or seven AZD1222 recipients were SARS-CoV-2 seropositive at baseline. Participants were mostly white British and included more females than males, and it was suggested by the authors that clonal diversity may have been underestimated. Spike-specific TCR breadth and depth rose significantly after two AZD1222 doses compared with day 0 and with MenACWY recipients. Reportedly, close to half of the unique spike-specific TCRs recognized epitopes lying outside the regions that are mutated in the B.1.351 and B.1.1.7 variants.

The CDR3 regions of human TCRbeta chains were subjected to immunosequencing. In the paper's pipeline: TCRs in the repertoires were compared against a reference library of SARS-CoV-2-specific TCRs that had been generated with the MIRA antigen-specificity platform. Breadth meant the fraction of unique TCRs that were SARS-CoV-2-associated, whereas depth meant the fraction of total T cells that were SARS-CoV-2-associated. Using the MIRA data, each spike-specific TCR was assigned both to the spike region to which the TCR was reactive and to a CD4 or CD8 class. Log10-transformed breadth and depth values were compared by one-way ANOVA with Sidak's multiple comparisons tests. The table comes from immuneACCESS by way of TCRdb, which keeps in-frame sequences with V and J called. Part of the clones is missing from these tables; in studies checked, under half for an unresolved V gene and the rest for unknown reasons. The D gene and trimming were derived from the DNA, and the V and J assignments and clone size from that table. For this sample there are some 200,000 clones; approximately 91% appear just once. Clones ranked in the top ten supply roughly 0.99% of the sample.

In the case of this clone: It lacks a known antigen. Base qualities are not at hand, and no much larger clone is one base apart.

The time point label corresponds to: baseline before first vaccination. Vaccinee samples came from UK trials COV001 and COV002, including a single-blind randomized controlled phase 2/3 trial of AZD1222 (ChAdOx1 nCoV-19) in healthy adults. Trial participant PBMC samples were collected at day 0 and day 28 after the second dose for TCRbeta chain sequencing. Sequences SGDLS (CDR1) and YYNGEE (CDR2) are obtained from the germline V gene. The CDR3 holds 17 amino acids from the cysteine to the phenylalanine. Just CDR3 DNA is preserved here, 51 bases in frame from base 1. Ends trimmed: V by 0 bases, J by 5 bases; bases unmatched to a gene: 10.

This TCR derives from an adult in good health. Recombination linked TRBV9 to TRBJ2-7; TRBD1 fits 11 bases in the junction. Source: peripheral blood, taken on day 0 of AZD1222 vaccination. The DNA is TGTGCCAGCAGCGTAGGAGTCAGGGGGACAGGGGGACACGAGCAGTACTTC. It translates to CASSVGVRGTGGHEQYF.